This is a list of T cell receptor beta chains from one sample in a study of pediatric ulcerative colitis. The data were produced by immunoSEQ multiplex PCR, yet TCRdb's version contains in-frame clones alone and is incomplete. The sample holds around 68,000 clones, about 80% seen once. Sample: blood. These receptors came from a boy aged 10-17 years with moderate ulcerative colitis. The CDR3 runs from the conserved cysteine through the conserved F or W. A D gene is named only where the DNA matches it firmly. Size is stated for part of the rows, as once, few or many counts, or as a class when the clone is expanded.

clone_size	d_call	v_call	j_call	cdr3_nt	cdr3_aa
NA	NA	TRBV2	TRBJ1-2	TGTGCCAGCAGTGAAGCGTCTCTGGGGGGCTACACCTTC	CASSEASLGGYTF
NA	NA	TRBV4-1	TRBJ1-1	TGCGCCAGCAGCCAAGAAAGGGGGGTTGAAGCTTTCTTT	CASSQERGVEAFF
NA	TRBD1	TRBV4-1	TRBJ2-2	TGCGCCAGCAGCCCGAGACAGGGGGCGAACACCGGGGAGCTGTTTTTT	CASSPRQGANTGELFF
few	NA	TRBV6-1	TRBJ1-2	TGTGCCAGCAGGGGACTGACTAACTATGGCTACACCTTC	CASRGLTNYGYTF
NA	TRBD2	TRBV2	TRBJ2-4	TGTGCCAGCAGTGCAGGGACTAGCGGGAGTTGGGGAAACATTCAGTACTTC	CASSAGTSGSWGNIQYF
NA	NA	TRBV15	TRBJ2-2	TGTGCCACCAGCAGAGAGGGTAGGACCGGGGAGCTGTTTTTT	CATSREGRTGELFF
NA	TRBD1	TRBV29-1	TRBJ1-2	TGCAGCGCAAACAGGGGATCGCGCTATGGCTACACCTTC	CSANRGSRYGYTF
NA	TRBD1	TRBV10-2	TRBJ1-1	TGCGCCAGCAGCTTAGGACAGGGTGGCACTGAAGCTTTCTTT	CASSLGQGGTEAFF
few	NA	TRBV20-1	TRBJ1-1	TGCAGTGCTAGCAGGCCCACTGAAGCTTTCTTT	CSASRPTEAFF
NA	NA	TRBV19	TRBJ2-7	TGTGCCAGTAGTGATCTTTACTACGAGCAGTACTTC	CASSDLYYEQYF
once	NA	TRBV4-1	TRBJ2-3	TGCGCCAGCAGCACCGGGACCGTAAACACAGATACGCAGTATTTT	CASSTGTVNTDTQYF
NA	NA	TRBV7-2	TRBJ2-1	TGTGCCAGCAGCTTAAGCTGGGACCCCTACAATGAGCAGTTCTTC	CASSLSWDPYNEQFF
NA	NA	TRBV5-1	TRBJ2-1	TGCGCCAGCAGCGGGGGGCGGGGGCCGAACAATGAGCAGTTCTTC	CASSGGRGPNNEQFF
once	NA	TRBV5-1	TRBJ1-4	TGCGCCAGCAGCTTGGTCTGGGGGGAAAAACTGTTTTTT	CASSLVWGEKLFF
once	TRBD1	TRBV9	TRBJ2-7	TGTGCCAGCAGCGCCACCGGGACAGAAAACCTTGAGCAGTACTTC	CASSATGTENLEQYF
once	NA	TRBV30	TRBJ1-3	TGTGCCTACTTCTCGGACGGAAACACCATATATTTT	CAYFSDGNTIYF
NA	NA	TRBV6-1	TRBJ1-5	TGTGCCAGCAGTGAACGAATTGCGGGCAATCAGCCCCAGCATTTT	CASSERIAGNQPQHF
NA	TRBD1	TRBV6-5	TRBJ1-1	TGTGCCAGCAGGTACAGGGGGGTAGGATACACTGAAGCTTTCTTT	CASRYRGVGYTEAFF
NA	NA	TRBV10-3	TRBJ1-5	TGTGCCATCAGTGTCGTTGGGGGGAATCAGCCCCAGCATTTT	CAISVVGGNQPQHF
NA	NA	TRBV6-6	TRBJ2-7	TGTGCCAGCAGTCGCACAGGCTACGAGCAGTACTTC	CASSRTGYEQYF
NA	NA	TRBV13	TRBJ2-5	TGTGCCAGCAGCTTAGGTCTGGGTACCCAAGAGACCCAGTACTTC	CASSLGLGTQETQYF
NA	NA	TRBV11-3	TRBJ2-1	TGTGCCAGCAGCTTAGTCGGCAATGAGCAGTTCTTC	CASSLVGNEQFF
NA	TRBD1	TRBV7-9	TRBJ1-4	TGTGCCAGCAGCGGAGGACAGGTCGAGAATGAAAAACTGTTTTTT	CASSGGQVENEKLFF
once	TRBD1	TRBV6-5	TRBJ1-4	TGTGCCAGCAGGGGGACAGGGGGCTATGAAAAACTGTTTTTT	CASRGTGGYEKLFF
few	NA	TRBV28	TRBJ1-1	TGTGCCAGCAGTTTAGAAGGGGGGCCGGTTAACACTGAAGCTTTCTTT	CASSLEGGPVNTEAFF
once	TRBD2	TRBV5-4	TRBJ2-3	TGTGCCAGCAGTTCCCCGACTAGCGGGTCAACAGATACGCAGTATTTT	CASSSPTSGSTDTQYF
NA	NA	TRBV4-2	TRBJ1-6	TGTGCCAGCAGCCAAGGGGACCGGGCTGGTTCACCCCTCCACTTT	CASSQGDRAGSPLHF
NA	TRBD1	TRBV27	TRBJ1-2	TGTGCCAGCAGTTTGATGGGTGGACAGGGAATCCTCTATGGCTACACCTTC	CASSLMGGQGILYGYTF
NA	NA	TRBV7-2	TRBJ2-7	TGTGCCAGCAGCTTAGGATTAGCGAACTACGAGCAGTACTTC	CASSLGLANYEQYF